The source of this T cell receptor beta chain is a study of PD-1 blockade in classical Hodgkin lymphoma. Assay used: immunoSEQ multiplex PCR; TCRdb lists only in-frame clones, some missing. The sample lists tens of thousands of clones, approximately 70% seen once, with more than 5% in the top ten. Study-level points and caveats: A significant rise in TCR diversity by C4D1 was seen for CD4+ but not CD8+ cells.

Relapses following autologous stem cell transplantation were seen in all patients, with brentuximab vedotin exposure varying. As regards this clone: Its antigen is unidentified.

This sequence originates from a human donor with classical Hodgkin lymphoma. This sample comprised peripheral blood mononuclear cells (PBMCs), obtained at baseline.

The CDR3 reads CASIFQVNTEAFF. As DNA, the CDR3 is TGTGCCAGCATCTTTCAAGTGAACACTGAAGCTTTCTTT. The chain carries TRBV6-6 and TRBJ1-1; D call uncertain. Germline V gene sequence: CDR1 MNHNY, CDR2 SVGAGI (reference sequence). This CDR3 spans 13 amino acids. Trimming removed 7 bases at V and 0 bases at J, with 9 bases between.